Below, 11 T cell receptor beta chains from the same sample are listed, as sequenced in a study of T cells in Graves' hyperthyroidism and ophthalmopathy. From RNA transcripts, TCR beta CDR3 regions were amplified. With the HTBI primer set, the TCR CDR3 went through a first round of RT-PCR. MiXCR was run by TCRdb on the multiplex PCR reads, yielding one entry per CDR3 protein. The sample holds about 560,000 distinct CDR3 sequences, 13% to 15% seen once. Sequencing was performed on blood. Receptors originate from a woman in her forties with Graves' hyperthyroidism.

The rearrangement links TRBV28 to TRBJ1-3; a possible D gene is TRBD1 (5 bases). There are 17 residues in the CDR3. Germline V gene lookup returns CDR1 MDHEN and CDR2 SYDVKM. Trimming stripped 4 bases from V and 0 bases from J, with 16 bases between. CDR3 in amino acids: CASSSGRLTGSGNTIYF. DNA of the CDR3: TGTGCCAGCAGTTCGGGACGGCTAACGGGCTCTGGAAACACCATATATTTT.

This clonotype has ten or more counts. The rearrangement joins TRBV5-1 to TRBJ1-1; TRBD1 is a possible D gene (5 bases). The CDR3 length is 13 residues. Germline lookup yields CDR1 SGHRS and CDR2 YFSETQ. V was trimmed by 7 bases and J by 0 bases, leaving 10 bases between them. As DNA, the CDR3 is TGCGCCAGCCAACAGGATCTGAACACTGAAGCTTTCTTT. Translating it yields CASQQDLNTEAFF. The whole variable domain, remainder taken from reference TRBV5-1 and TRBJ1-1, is KAGVTQTPRYLIKTRGQQVTLSCSPISGHRSVSWYQQTPGQGLQFLFEYFSETQRNKGNFPGRFSGRQFSNSRSEMNVSTLELGDSALYLCASQQDLNTEAFFGQGTRLTVV.

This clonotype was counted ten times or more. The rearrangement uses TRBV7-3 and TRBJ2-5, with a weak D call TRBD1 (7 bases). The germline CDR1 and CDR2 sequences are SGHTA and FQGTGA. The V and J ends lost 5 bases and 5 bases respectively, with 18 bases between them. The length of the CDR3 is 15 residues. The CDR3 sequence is CASSRRQGGVETQYF. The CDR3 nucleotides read TGTGCCAGCAGCCGACGACAGGGCGGGGTGGAGACCCAGTACTTC.

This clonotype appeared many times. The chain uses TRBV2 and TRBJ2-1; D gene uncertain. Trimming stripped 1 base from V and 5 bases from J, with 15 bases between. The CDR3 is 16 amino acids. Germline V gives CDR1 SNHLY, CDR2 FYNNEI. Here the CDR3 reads CASSEEIASSNNEQFF. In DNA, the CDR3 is TGTGCCAGCAGTGAAGAGATCGCTTCCAGTAACAATGAGCAGTTCTTC.

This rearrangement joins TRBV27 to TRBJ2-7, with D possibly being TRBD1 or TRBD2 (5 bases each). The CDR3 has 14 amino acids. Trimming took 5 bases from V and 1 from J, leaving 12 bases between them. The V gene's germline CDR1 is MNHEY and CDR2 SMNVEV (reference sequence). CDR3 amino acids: CASSQSWGSYEQYF. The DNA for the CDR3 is TGTGCCAGCAGTCAAAGCTGGGGGTCCTACGAGCAGTACTTC.

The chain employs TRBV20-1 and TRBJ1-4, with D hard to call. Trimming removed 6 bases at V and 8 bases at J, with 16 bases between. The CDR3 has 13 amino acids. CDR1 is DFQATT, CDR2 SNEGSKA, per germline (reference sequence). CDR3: CSALRVREEKLFF. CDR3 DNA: TGCAGTGCACTCCGAGTTAGGGAGGAAAAACTGTTTTTT.

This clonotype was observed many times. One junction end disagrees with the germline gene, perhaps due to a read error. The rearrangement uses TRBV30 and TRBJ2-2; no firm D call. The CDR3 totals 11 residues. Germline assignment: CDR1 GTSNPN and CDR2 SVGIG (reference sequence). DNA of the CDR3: TGTGCCTGGGAGAACTCCGGGGAGCTGTTTTTT. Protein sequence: CAWENSGELFF.

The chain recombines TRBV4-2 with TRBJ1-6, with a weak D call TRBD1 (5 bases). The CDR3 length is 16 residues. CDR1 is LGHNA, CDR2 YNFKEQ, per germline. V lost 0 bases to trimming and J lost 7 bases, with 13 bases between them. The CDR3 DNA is TGTGCCAGCAGCCAAGATCTTGGGAGGGGAAATTCACCCCTCCACTTT. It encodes CASSQDLGRGNSPLHF.

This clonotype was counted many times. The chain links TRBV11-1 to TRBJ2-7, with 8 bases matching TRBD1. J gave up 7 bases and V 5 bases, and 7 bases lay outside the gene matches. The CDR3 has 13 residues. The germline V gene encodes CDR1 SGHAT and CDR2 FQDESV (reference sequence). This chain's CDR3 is CASSDRQGQEQYF. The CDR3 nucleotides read TGTGCCAGCAGCGACAGACAGGGGCAGGAGCAGTACTTC.

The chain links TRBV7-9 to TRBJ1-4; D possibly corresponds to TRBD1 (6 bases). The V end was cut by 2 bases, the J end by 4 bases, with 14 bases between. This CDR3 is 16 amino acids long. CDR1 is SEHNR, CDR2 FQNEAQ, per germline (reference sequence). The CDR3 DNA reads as TGTGCCAGCAGCTTAAGTAGGACAGTTTATAATGAAAAACTGTTTTTT. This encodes CASSLSRTVYNEKLFF.

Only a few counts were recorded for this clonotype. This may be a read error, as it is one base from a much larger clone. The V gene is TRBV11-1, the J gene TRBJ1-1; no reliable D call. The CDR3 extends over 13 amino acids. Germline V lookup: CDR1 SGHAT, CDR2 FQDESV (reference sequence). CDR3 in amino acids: CASSLLQNTEASF. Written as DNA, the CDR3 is TGTGCCAGCAGCTTACTCCAGAACACTGAAGCTTCCTTT.